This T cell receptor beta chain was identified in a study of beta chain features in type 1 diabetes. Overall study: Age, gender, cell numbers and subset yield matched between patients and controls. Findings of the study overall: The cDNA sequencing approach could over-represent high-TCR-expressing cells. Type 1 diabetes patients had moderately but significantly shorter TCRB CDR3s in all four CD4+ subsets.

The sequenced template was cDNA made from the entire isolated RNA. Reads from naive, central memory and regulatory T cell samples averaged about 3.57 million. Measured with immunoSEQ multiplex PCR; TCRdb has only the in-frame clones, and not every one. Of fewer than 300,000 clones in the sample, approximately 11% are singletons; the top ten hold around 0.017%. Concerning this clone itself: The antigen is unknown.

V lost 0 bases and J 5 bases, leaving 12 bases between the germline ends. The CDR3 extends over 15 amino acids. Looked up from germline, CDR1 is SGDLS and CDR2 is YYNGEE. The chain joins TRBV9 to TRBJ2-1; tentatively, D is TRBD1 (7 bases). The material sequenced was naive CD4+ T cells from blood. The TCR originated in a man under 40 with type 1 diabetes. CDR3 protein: CASSVAGGPNNEQFF. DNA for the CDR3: TGTGCCAGCAGCGTAGCAGGGGGGCCAAACAATGAGCAGTTCTTC.